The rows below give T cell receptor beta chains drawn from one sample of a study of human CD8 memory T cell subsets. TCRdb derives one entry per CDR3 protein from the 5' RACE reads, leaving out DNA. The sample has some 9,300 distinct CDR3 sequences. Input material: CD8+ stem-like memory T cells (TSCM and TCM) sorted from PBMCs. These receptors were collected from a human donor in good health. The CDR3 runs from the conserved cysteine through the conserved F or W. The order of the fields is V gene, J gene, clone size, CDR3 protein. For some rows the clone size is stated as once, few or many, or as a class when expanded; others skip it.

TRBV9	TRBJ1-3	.	CASSLGYGGNTIYF
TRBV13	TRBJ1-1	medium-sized	CASSSTGSTEAFF
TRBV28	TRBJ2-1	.	CASSLGTSSNEQFF
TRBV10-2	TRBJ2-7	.	CASSEGELDGEQYF
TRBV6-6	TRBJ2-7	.	CASSYSRLAGRYEQYF
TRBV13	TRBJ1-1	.	CASSPYGQGRNTEAFF
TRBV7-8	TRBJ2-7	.	CASSREGYEQYF
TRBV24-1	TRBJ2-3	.	CATSDFGGAEKGTDTQYF
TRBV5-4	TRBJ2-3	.	CASSPPTTVTDTQYF
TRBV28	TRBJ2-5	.	CASRPTYYGGFGETQYF
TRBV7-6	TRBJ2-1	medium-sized	CASSPGSGVNNEQFF
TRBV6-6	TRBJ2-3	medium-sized	CASSYLTDTQYF
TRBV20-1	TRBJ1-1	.	CSAIGPGTSHTEAFF
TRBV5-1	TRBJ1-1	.	CASDSGTGYTEAFF
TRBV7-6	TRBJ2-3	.	CASSSTSGGTDTQYF
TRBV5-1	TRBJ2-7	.	CASSMTGYEQYF
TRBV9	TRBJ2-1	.	CASSPGTGDNEQFF
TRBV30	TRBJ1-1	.	CAWSVGVAEAFF
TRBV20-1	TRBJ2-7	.	CSARSPTSYEQYF
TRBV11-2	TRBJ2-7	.	CASSLGSGYYEQYF
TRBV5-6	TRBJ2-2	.	CASSLGPTGTGELFF
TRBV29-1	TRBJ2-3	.	CSVVGMDTQYF
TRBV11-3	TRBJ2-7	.	CASSLNWEVSYEQYF
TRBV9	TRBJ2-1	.	CASSVAGLTYNEQFF
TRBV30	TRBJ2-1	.	CATLGTSGINEQFF
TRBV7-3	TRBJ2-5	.	CASSLTAGAETQYF
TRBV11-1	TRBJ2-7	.	CASSERYGEQYF
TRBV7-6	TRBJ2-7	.	CASSLVDVDEQYF
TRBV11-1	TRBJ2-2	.	CASSFGTGELFF
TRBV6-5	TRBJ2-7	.	CASMSTVHEQYF
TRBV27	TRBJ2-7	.	CASSPGVAYEQYF
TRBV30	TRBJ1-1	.	CAWRRQGSYTEAFF
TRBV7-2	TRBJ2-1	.	CASSYPGLAGGGEQFF
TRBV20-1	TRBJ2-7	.	CSALGLAGGEQYF
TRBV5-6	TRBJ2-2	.	CASSWDQRPTGELFF
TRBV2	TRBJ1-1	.	CASSEGPGGTEAFF
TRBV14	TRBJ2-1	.	CASSLLGSSYNEQFF
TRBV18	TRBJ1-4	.	CASSPPGEKLFF
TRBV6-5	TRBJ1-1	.	CASSLTSMNTEAFF
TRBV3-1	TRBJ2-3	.	CASSQSLSSGSHLADTQYF
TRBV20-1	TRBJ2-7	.	CSAEGTGSYEQYF
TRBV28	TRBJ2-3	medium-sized	CASSFGGLYTDTQYF
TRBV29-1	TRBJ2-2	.	CSASGMNTGELFF
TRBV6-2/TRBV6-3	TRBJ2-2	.	CASSYLYVGTGNTGELFF
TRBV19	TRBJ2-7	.	CASSPTGREQYF
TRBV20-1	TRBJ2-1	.	CSATAGALEQFF
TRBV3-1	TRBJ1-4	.	CASSLRFGEKLFF
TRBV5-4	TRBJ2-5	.	CASSTSGGETQYF
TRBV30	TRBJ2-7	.	CAWSLDRVREQYF
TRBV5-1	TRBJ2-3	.	CASSQPPGVSTDTQYF
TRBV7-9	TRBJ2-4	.	CASSDGLLAKNIQYF
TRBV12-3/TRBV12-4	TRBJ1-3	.	CASNQPLSGNTIYF
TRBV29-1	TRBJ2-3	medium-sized	CSVVGGDGTDTQYF